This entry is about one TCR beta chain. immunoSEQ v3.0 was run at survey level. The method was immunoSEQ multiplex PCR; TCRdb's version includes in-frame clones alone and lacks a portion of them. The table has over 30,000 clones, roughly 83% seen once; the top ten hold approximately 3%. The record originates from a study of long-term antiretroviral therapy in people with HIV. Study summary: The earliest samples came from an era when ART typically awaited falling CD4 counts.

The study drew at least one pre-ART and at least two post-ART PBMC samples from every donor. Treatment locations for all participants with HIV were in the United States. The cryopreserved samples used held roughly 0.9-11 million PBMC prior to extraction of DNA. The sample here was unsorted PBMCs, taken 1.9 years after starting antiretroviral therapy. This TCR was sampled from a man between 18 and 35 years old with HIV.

This CDR3 is CAWKRDRALNYGYTF. CDR3 in DNA: TGTGCCTGGAAACGAGACAGGGCTCTAAACTATGGCTACACCTTC. J is TRBJ1-2 and V is TRBV30, with 7 nucleotides matching TRBD1. Unmatched junction bases numbered 10, after V lost 4 bases and J lost 2 bases. This CDR3 has 15 residues. Germline V gene data show CDR1 as GTSNPN and CDR2 as SVGIG (reference sequence).